Detailed here is one T cell receptor (beta chain). Produced via immunoSEQ multiplex PCR; TCRdb's table is partial and in-frame only. The table records around 63,000 clones, 85% to 90% of them present only once. The data were taken from a study of blood T cell repertoires in COVID-19. Sequencing was carried out using peripheral blood. The clonotype originates from an older woman with COVID-19, enrolled during active disease.

The CDR3 DNA follows: TGTGCCAGTAGTATCCCGGACAGGGTCTCTGGAAACACCATATATTTT. Translating it yields CASSIPDRVSGNTIYF. This chain joins TRBV19 and TRBJ1-3; 8 bases are a match to TRBD1. V was pared by 3 bases and J by 0 bases, with 4 bases of the junction left unmatched. CDR1 and CDR2 (germline): LNHDA, SQIVND (reference sequence). The CDR3 loop spans 16 amino acids.